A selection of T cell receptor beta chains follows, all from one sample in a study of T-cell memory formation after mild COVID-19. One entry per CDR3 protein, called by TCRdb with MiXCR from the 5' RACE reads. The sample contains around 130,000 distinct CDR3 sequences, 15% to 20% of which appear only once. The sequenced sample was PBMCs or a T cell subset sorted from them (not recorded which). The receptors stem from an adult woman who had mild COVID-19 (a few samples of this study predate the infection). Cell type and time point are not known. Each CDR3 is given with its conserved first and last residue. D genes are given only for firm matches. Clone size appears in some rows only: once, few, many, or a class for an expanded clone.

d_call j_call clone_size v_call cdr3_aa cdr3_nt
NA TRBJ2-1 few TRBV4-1 CASSARGGASYNEQFF TGCGCCAGCAGCGCGAGGGGGGGGGCCTCCTACAATGAGCAGTTCTTC
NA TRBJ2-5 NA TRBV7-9 CASGTETQYF TGTGCCAGCGGTACGGAGACCCAGTACTTC
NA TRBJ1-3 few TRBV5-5 CASSLGVTDKNTIYF TGTGCCAGCAGCTTGGGTGTGACGGACAAAAACACCATATATTTT
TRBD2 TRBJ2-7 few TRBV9 CASSVDAGGPVQYF TGTGCCAGCAGCGTAGATGCGGGAGGGCCGGTGCAGTACTTC
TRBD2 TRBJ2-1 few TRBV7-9 CASSPWEVGGPGEQFF TGTGCCAGCAGCCCTTGGGAAGTGGGAGGGCCGGGAGAGCAGTTCTTC
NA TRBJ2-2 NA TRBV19 CASSCGTGELFF TGTGCCAGTAGTTGTGGCACCGGGGAGCTGTTTTTT
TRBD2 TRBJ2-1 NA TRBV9 CASSVDLAGGWNEQFF TGTGCCAGCAGCGTAGACCTAGCGGGAGGTTGGAATGAGCAGTTCTTC
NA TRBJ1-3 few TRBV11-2 CASSLDIWGSTGNTIYF TGTGCCAGCAGCTTAGATATCTGGGGGTCAACTGGAAACACCATATATTTT
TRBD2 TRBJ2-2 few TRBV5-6 CASSSRLAGTGELFF TGTGCCAGCAGCTCGAGACTAGCGGGTACCGGGGAGCTGTTTTTT
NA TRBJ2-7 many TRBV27 CASSDSSYEQYF TGTGCCAGCAGTGATAGCTCATACGAGCAGTACTTC
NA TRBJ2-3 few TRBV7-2 CASSGQRYTQYF TGTGCCAGCAGCGGACAGAGATATACGCAGTATTTT
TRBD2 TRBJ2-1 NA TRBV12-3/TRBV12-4 CASSFGGGAINEQFF TGTGCCAGCAGTTTCGGCGGGGGGGCCATAAATGAGCAGTTCTTC
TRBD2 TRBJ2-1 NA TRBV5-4 CASSLRTSGNNEQFF TGTGCCAGCAGCTTGCGTACTAGCGGGAACAATGAGCAGTTCTTC
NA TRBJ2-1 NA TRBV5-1 CASSLLRSSYNEQFF TGCGCCAGCAGCTTGCTGCGGAGCTCCTACAATGAGCAGTTCTTC
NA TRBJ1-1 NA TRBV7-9 CASSLVRGLSGNMNTEAFF TGTGCCAGCAGCTTAGTTAGGGGCCTTTCTGGGAACATGAACACTGAAGCTTTCTTT
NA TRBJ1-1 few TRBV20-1 CSARAIESSLYQGLNTEAFF TGCAGTGCTAGAGCTATTGAATCCTCTCTATATCAGGGTTTGAACACTGAAGCTTTCTTT
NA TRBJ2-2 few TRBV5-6 CASSLAGLSGELFF TGTGCCAGCAGCTTGGCCGGACTGTCGGGGGAGCTGTTTTTT
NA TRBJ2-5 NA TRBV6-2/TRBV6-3 CASSDPGRQETQYF TGTGCCAGCAGCGACCCGGGGAGGCAAGAGACCCAGTACTTC
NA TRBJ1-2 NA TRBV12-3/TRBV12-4 CASSYSQLANYGYTF TGTGCCAGCAGTTATTCACAGTTAGCTAACTATGGCTACACCTTC
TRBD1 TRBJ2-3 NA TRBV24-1 CATSDPTGATDTQYF TGTGCCACCAGTGATCCGACAGGGGCCACAGATACGCAGTATTTT
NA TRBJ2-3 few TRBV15 CATSRAVSFTDTQYF TGTGCCACCAGCAGAGCGGTAAGCTTCACAGATACGCAGTATTTT
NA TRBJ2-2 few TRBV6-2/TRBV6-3 CASSYVIGELFF TGTGCCAGCAGTTACGTAATCGGGGAGCTGTTTTTT
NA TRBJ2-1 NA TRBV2 CASTDRPSYNEQFF TGTGCCAGCACTGACAGGCCCTCCTACAATGAGCAGTTCTTC
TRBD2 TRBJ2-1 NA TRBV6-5 CASSSYTLGLADLDEQFF TGTGCCAGCAGCTCTTATACCCTGGGACTAGCGGACTTGGATGAGCAGTTCTTC
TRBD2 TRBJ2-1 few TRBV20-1 CSARRSGTYNEQFF TGCAGTGCTAGGCGCAGCGGGACCTACAATGAGCAGTTCTTC
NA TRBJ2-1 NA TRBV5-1 CASSWGGGTSYNEQFF TGCGCCAGCAGCTGGGGGGGCGGAACCTCCTACAATGAGCAGTTCTTC
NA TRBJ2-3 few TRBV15 CATSRDKRTTDTQYF TGTGCCACCAGCAGAGATAAGAGGACCACAGATACGCAGTATTTT
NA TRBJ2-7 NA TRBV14 CASSQLRVTPYEQYF TGTGCCAGCAGCCAACTCCGGGTTACCCCCTACGAGCAGTACTTC
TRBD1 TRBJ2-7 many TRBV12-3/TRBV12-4 CASSLDRAYEQYF TGTGCCAGCAGTTTGGACAGGGCCTACGAGCAGTACTTC
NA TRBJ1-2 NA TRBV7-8 CASSSEANYGYTF TGTGCCAGCAGCTCGGAAGCTAACTATGGCTACACCTTC
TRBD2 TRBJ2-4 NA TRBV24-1 CATSAGRGLAKNIQYF TGTGCCACCAGTGCCGGGAGGGGTTTGGCCAAAAACATTCAGTACTTC
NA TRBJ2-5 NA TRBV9 CASSVGGLQETQYF TGTGCCAGCAGCGTAGGGGGACTTCAAGAGACCCAGTACTTC
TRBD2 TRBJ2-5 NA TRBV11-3 CASSFNLAGSETQYF TGTGCCAGCAGCTTTAACCTAGCGGGGTCGGAGACCCAGTACTTC
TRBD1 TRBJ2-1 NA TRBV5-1 CASSFTGGREQFF TGCGCCAGCAGCTTTACAGGGGGACGAGAGCAGTTCTTC
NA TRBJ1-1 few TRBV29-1 CSVEPPSITEAFF TGCAGCGTTGAACCTCCCAGTATCACTGAAGCTTTCTTT
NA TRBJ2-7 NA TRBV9 CASSVVLAEHEQYF TGTGCCAGCAGCGTAGTTCTAGCAGAACACGAGCAGTACTTC
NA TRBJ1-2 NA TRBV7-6 CASSLVVMDGVSADHYGYTF TGTGCCAGCAGCTTAGTTGTTATGGATGGGGTCAGCGCCGATCACTATGGCTACACCTTC
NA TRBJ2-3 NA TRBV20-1 CSASMGRTDTQYF TGCAGTGCTAGTATGGGCCGCACAGATACGCAGTATTTT
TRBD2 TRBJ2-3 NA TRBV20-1 CSAAGGRTDTQYF TGCAGTGCGGCGGGGGGCCGCACAGATACGCAGTATTTT
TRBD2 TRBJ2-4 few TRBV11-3 CASSPPWSASGDGRAKNIQYF TGTGCCAGCAGCCCTCCCTGGTCGGCTAGCGGGGATGGGCGGGCCAAAAACATTCAGTACTTC
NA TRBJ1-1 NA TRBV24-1 CATSDLKIGQNTEAFF TGTGCCACCAGTGATTTGAAGATCGGACAGAACACTGAAGCTTTCTTT
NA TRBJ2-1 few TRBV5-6 CASSLGGVGHEQFF TGTGCCAGCAGCTTGGGGGGGGTTGGACATGAGCAGTTCTTC
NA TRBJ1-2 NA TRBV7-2 CASSTGTSLLPPYGYTF TGTGCCAGCAGTACCGGGACCTCCCTGCTCCCTCCTTATGGCTACACCTTC
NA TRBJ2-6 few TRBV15 CATSRAGGFGFTGANVLTF TGTGCCACCAGCAGGGCTGGGGGGTTTGGTTTCACTGGGGCCAACGTCCTGACTTTC
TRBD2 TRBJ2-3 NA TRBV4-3 CASSQDPAGVGDTQYF TGCGCCAGCAGCCAAGACCCAGCGGGAGTGGGCGATACGCAGTATTTT
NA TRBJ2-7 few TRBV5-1 CASSLDPLGEQYF TGCGCCAGCAGCTTGGACCCCCTAGGAGAGCAGTACTTC
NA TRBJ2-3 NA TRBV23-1 CASSPDTDTQYF TGCGCCAGCAGCCCCGACACAGATACGCAGTATTTT
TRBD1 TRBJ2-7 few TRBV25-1 CASRRTGSSSYEQYF TGTGCCAGCCGTAGGACAGGGTCAAGCTCCTACGAGCAGTACTTC
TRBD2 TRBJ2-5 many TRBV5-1 CASSPGLAGGPEETQYF TGCGCCAGCAGCCCGGGACTAGCGGGGGGGCCGGAGGAGACCCAGTACTTC
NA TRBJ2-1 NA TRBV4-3 CASSQATFPPYNEQFF TGCGCCAGCAGCCAAGCCACCTTTCCCCCCTACAATGAGCAGTTCTTC
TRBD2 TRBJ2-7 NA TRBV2 CASSKKPLLAGGYEQYF TGTGCCAGCAGTAAAAAGCCCCTCCTAGCGGGGGGCTACGAGCAGTACTTC
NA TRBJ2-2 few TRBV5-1 CASSLTLANTGELFF TGCGCCAGCAGCTTAACCTTGGCGAACACCGGGGAGCTGTTTTTT
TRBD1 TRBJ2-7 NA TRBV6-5 CASTSRQGAYEQYF TGTGCCAGCACCTCGCGGCAGGGGGCCTACGAGCAGTACTTC
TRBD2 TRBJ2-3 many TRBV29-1 CSVRGGNTQYF TGCAGCGTCCGCGGGGGAAATACGCAGTATTTT
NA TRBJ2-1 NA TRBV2 CASSPTEIPYNEQFF TGTGCCAGCAGTCCAACGGAGATCCCCTACAATGAGCAGTTCTTC